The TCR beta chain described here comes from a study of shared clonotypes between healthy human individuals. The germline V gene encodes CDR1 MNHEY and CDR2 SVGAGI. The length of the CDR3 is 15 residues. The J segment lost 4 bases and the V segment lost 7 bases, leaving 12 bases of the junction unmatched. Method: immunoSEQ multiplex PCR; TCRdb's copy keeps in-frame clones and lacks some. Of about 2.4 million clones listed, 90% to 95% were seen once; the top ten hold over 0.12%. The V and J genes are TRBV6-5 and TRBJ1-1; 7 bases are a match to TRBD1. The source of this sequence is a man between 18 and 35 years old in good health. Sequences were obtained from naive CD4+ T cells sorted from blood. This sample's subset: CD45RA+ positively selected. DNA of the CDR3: TGTGCCAGCACTTCGACAGGGCATAAGAGCACTGAAGCTTTCTTT. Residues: CASTSTGHKSTEAFF.